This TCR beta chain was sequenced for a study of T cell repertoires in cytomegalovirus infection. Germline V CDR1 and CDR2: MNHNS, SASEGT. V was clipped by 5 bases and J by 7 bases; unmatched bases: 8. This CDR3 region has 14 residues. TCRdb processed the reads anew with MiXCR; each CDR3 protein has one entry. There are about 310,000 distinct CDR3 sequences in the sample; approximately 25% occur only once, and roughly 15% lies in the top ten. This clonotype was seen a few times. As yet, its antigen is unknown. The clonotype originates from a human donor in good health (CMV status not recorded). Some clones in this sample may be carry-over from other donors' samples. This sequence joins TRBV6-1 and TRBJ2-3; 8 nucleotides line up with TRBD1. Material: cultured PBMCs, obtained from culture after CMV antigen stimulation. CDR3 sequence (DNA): TGTGCCAGCAGTCCATTGACAGGGGCCTATACGCAGTATTTT. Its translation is CASSPLTGAYTQYF.